Listed here are 9 T cell receptor beta chains from one sample, sequenced in a study of OX40 agonist ivuxolimab in advanced cancers. TCRdb keeps only in-frame clones here, not all; method: immunoSEQ multiplex PCR. The sample includes roughly 100,000 clones, about 90% seen only once; the top ten take 1.5% to 2%. Sequences were derived from CD4+ or CD8+ T cells sorted from blood, sampled in a trial of the OX40 agonist ivuxolimab. The receptors were gathered from an adult with an advanced solid tumor such as melanoma, head and neck, liver or kidney cancer.

The genes are TRBV19 and TRBJ1-1; unclear D gene. The germline CDR1 and CDR2 sequences are LNHDA and SQIVND (reference sequence). Trimming took off 3 bases at V and 0 bases at J, with 8 bases between the two ends. The CDR3 consists of 14 residues. The CDR3 region has the DNA TGTGCCAGTAGTATTAGGGCTATGAACACTGAAGCTTTCTTT. Its translation: CASSIRAMNTEAFF.

The chain combines TRBV19 with TRBJ1-1; D is unresolved. The V and J ends lost 5 bases and 1 base respectively, with 5 bases between them. Germline CDR1 LNHDA, CDR2 SQIVND (reference sequence). CDR3 length equals 12 residues. The CDR3 DNA sequence: TGTGCCAGTAGTTGGAGGAACACTGAAGCTTTCTTT. Translation gives CASSWRNTEAFF.

This sequence joins TRBV2 and TRBJ1-1, with 9 bases lining up with TRBD1. V gave up 6 bases and J gave up 5 bases; unmatched junction bases: 7. Germline V gene data show CDR1 as SNHLY and CDR2 as FYNNEI. The CDR3 contains 14 residues. CDR3 region: CASRRTGEGTEAFF. In DNA, the CDR3 is TGTGCCAGCAGGAGGACAGGGGAAGGAACTGAAGCTTTCTTT.

The gene calls are TRBV9 and TRBJ2-3, with TRBD2 matching 8 bases. The ends lost 4 bases at V and 6 bases at J; junction bases unmatched: 10. The germline V gene encodes CDR1 SGDLS and CDR2 YYNGEE. The CDR3 covers 15 residues. CDR3: CASSLRTSLRDTQYF. CDR3 DNA sequence: TGTGCCAGCAGCCTCAGGACTAGCCTCCGGGATACGCAGTATTTT.

The chain couples TRBV29-1 to TRBJ1-1, with TRBD1 as a possible D gene (5 bases). There are 14 residues in the CDR3. Germline-derived CDR1 and CDR2 are SQVTM and ANQGSEA. V was clipped by 7 bases and J by 1 base, with 16 bases between them. CDR3 sequence (DNA): TGCAGCGGGGTGCGGGGAGGGGCGAACACTGAAGCTTTCTTT. Translated: CSGVRGGANTEAFF.

V usage is TRBV27 and J usage is TRBJ2-2, with 9 positions matching TRBD1. Germline CDR1 MNHEY, CDR2 SMNVEV (reference sequence). The V and J ends lost 6 bases and 3 bases, in that order; junction bases with no gene match: 5. This CDR3 contains 15 residues. The CDR3, as DNA: TGTGCCAGCAGCTCGGACAGGGGCGACACCGGGGAGCTGTTTTTT. This translates into CASSSDRGDTGELFF.

V and J are TRBV18 and TRBJ2-7; 9 bases agree with TRBD2. In germline, CDR1 is KGHSH, CDR2 LQKENI. The CDR3 has 15 amino acids. V shed 0 bases and J 7 bases; nucleotides not matched to a gene: 7. CDR3 protein: CASSPPVLAGFEQYF. CDR3 DNA: TGTGCCAGCTCACCACCAGTACTAGCGGGTTTTGAGCAGTACTTC.

The chain carries TRBV30 and TRBJ1-2; D remains ambiguous. Per the germline V gene, CDR1 is GTSNPN and CDR2 is SVGIG (reference sequence). Trimming cost V 0 bases and J 3 bases, with 8 bases left between them. The CDR3 runs to 13 residues. CDR3 nucleotides: TGTGCCTGGAGTGTCGGGGATGACTATGGCTACACCTTC. Residues: CAWSVGDDYGYTF.

In this sample, this clone turned up a few times. The V gene is TRBV9, the J gene TRBJ2-7; D gene uncertain. From germline, CDR1 is SGDLS and CDR2 YYNGEE. The CDR3 contains 13 residues. Trimming took off 0 bases at V and 6 bases at J, with 10 bases between the two ends. For the CDR3, the DNA is TGTGCCAGCAGCGTAGCACCGCTCGGCGAGCAGTACTTC. Translating gives CASSVAPLGEQYF.